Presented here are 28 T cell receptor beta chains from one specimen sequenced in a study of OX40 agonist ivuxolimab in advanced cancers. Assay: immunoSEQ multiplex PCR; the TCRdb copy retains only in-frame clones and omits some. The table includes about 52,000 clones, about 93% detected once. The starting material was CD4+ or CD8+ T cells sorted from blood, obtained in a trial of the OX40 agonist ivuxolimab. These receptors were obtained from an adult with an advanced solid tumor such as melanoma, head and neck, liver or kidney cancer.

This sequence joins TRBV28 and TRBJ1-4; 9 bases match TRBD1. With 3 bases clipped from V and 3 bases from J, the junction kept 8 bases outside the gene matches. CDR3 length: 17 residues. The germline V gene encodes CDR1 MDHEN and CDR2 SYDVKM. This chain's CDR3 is CASSFPTGGASNEKLFF. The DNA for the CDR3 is TGTGCCAGCAGTTTTCCCACAGGGGGCGCGTCTAATGAAAAACTGTTTTTT.

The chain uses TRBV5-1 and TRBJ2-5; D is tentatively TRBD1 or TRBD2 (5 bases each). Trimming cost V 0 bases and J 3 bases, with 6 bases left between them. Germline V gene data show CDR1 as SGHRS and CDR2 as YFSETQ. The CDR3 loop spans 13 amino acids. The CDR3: CASSLVGEETQYF. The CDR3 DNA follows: TGCGCCAGCAGCTTGGTGGGGGAAGAGACCCAGTACTTC.

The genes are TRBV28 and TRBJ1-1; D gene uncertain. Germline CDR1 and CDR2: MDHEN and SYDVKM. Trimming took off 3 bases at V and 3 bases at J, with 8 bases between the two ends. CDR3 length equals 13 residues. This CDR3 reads CASSFPGDTEAFF. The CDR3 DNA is TGTGCCAGCAGTTTCCCGGGAGACACTGAAGCTTTCTTT.

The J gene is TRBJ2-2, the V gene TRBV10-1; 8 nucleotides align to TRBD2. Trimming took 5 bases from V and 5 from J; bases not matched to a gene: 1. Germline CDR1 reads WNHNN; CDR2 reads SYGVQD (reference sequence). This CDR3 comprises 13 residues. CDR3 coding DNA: TGCGCCAGCAGTCAGCGGGAGACCGGGGAGCTGTTTTTT. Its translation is CASSQRETGELFF.

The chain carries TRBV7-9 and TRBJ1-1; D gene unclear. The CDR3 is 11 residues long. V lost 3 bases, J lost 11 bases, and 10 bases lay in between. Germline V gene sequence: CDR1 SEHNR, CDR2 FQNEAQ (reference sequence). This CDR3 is CASSFFDMAFF. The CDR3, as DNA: TGTGCCAGCAGCTTTTTTGATATGGCTTTCTTT.

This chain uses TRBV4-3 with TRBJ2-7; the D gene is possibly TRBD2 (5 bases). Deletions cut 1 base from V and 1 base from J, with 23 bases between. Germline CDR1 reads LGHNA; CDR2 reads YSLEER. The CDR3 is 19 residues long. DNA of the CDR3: TGCGCCAGCAGCCAAGTGTGGCTAGCAGACGATCGGAGGTCCTACGAGCAGTACTTC. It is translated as CASSQVWLADDRRSYEQYF.

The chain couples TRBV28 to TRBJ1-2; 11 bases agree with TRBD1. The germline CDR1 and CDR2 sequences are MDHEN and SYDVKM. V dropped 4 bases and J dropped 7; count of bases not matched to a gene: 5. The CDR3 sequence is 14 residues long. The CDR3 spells CASSWTGGSAGYTF. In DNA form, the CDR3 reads TGTGCCAGCAGTTGGACAGGGGGCTCGGCTGGCTACACCTTC.

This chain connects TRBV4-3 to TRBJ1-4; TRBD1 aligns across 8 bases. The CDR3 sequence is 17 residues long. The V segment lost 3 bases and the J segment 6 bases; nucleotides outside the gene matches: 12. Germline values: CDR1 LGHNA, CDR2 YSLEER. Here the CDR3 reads CASSQTPAGQGHEKLFF. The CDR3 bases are TGCGCCAGCAGCCAGACCCCCGCCGGACAGGGACATGAAAAACTGTTTTTT.

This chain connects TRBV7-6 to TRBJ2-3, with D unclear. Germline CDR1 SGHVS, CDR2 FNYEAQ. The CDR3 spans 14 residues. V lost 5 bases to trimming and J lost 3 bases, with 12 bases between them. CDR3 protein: CASSPRVGTDTQYF. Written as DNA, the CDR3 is TGTGCCAGCAGCCCCCGGGTCGGGACAGATACGCAGTATTTT.

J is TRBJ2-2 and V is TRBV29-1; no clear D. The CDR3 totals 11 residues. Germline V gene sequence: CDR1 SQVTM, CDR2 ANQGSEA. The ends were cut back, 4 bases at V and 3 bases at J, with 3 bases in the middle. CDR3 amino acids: CSVGDTGELFF. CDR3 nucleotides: TGCAGCGTTGGGGACACCGGGGAGCTGTTTTTT.

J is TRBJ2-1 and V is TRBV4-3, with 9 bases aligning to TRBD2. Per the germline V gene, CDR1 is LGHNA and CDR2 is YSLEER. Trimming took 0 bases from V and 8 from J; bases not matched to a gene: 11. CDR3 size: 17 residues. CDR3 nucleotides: TGCGCCAGCAGCCAAGATCCGGTTAGCGGGAGCCGGTATGAGCAGTTCTTC. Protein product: CASSQDPVSGSRYEQFF.

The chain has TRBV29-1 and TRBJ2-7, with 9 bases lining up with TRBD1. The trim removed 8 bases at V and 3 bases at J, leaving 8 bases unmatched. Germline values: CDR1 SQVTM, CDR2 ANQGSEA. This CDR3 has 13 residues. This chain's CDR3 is CSTRTGEHYEQYF. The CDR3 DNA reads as TGCAGCACCCGGACAGGGGAGCACTACGAGCAGTACTTC.

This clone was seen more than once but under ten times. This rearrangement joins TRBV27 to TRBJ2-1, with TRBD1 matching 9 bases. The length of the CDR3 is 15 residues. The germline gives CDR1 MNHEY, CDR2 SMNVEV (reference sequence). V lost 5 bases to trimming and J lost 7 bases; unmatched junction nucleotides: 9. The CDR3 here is CASSPPGTGRNEQFF. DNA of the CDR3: TGTGCCAGCAGTCCTCCCGGGACAGGGCGGAATGAGCAGTTCTTC.

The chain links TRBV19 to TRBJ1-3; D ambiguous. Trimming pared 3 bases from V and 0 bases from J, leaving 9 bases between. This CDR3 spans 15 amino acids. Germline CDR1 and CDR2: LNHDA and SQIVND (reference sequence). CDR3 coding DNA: TGTGCCAGTAGTATTGAGCGAAGCTCTGGAAACACCATATATTTT. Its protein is CASSIERSSGNTIYF.

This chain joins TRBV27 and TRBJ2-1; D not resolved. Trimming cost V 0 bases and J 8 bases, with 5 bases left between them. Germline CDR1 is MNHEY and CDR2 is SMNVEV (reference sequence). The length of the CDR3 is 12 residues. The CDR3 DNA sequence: TGTGCCAGCAGTTTATCCGGCCATGAGCAGTTCTTC. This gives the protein CASSLSGHEQFF.

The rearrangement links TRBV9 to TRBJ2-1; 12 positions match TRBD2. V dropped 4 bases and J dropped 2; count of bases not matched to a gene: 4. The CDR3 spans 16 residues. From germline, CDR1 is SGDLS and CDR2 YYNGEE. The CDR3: CASSQGLAGTYNEQFF. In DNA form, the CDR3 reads TGTGCCAGCAGCCAAGGACTAGCGGGAACCTACAATGAGCAGTTCTTC.

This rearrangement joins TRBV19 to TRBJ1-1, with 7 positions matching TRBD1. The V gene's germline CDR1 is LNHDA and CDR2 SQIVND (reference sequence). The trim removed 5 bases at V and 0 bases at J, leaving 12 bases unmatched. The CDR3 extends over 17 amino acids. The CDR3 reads CASSLGSGQLLNTEAFF. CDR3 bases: TGTGCCAGTAGTTTAGGGTCGGGACAGCTTTTGAACACTGAAGCTTTCTTT.

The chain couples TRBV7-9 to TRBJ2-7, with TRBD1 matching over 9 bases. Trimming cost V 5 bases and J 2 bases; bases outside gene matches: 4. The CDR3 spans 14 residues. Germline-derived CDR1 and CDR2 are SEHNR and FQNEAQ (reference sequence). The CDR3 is CASSPRQGAYEQYF. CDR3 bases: TGTGCCAGCAGCCCCAGACAGGGGGCCTACGAGCAGTACTTC.

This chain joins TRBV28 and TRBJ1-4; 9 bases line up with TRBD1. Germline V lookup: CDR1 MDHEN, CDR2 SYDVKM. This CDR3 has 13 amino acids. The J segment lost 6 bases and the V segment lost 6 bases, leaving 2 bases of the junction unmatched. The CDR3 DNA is TGTGCCAGCAGGGACAGGGGAGATGAAAAACTGTTTTTT. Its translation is CASRDRGDEKLFF.

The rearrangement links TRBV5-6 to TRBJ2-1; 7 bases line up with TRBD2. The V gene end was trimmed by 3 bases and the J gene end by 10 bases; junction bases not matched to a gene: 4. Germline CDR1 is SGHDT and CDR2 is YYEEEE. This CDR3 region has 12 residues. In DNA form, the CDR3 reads TGTGCCAGCAGCTGGACTAGGCGGGAGCAGTTCTTC. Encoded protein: CASSWTRREQFF.

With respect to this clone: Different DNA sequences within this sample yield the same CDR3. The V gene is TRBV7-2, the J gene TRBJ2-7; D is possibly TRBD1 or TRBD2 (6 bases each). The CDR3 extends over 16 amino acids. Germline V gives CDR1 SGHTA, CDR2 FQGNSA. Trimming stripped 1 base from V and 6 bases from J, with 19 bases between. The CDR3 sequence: CASSLGNWGAGREQYF. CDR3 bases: TGTGCCAGCAGCTTAGGGAACTGGGGGGCGGGGCGCGAGCAGTACTTC.

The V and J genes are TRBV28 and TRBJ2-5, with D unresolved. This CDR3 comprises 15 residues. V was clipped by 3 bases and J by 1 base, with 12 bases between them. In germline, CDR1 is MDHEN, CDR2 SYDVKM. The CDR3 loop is CASSFNPGGQETQYF. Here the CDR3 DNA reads TGTGCCAGCAGTTTTAACCCGGGTGGCCAAGAGACCCAGTACTTC.

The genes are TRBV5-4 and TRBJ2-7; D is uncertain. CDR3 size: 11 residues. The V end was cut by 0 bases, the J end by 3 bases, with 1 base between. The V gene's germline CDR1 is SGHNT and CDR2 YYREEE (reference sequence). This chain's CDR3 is CASSLGYEQYF. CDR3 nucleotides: TGTGCCAGCAGCTTGGGCTACGAGCAGTACTTC. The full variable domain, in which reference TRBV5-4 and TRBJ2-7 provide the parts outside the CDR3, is ETGVTQSPTHLIKTRGQQVTLRCSSQSGHNTVSWYQQALGQGPQFIFQYYREEENGRGNFPPRFSGLQFPNYSSELNVNALELDDSALYLCASSLGYEQYFGPGTRLTVT.

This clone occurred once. Here the CDR3 DNA reads TGTGCCCGGGATCCCTTGGGTCGCATCTATGGCTACACCTTC. Its translation is CARDPLGRIYGYTF. The genes are TRBV19 and TRBJ1-2, with D hard to call. CDR3 length: 14 residues. V was shortened by 11 bases and J by 4 bases, with 20 bases between the two germline ends. Germline V gene sequence: CDR1 LNHDA, CDR2 SQIVND (reference sequence).

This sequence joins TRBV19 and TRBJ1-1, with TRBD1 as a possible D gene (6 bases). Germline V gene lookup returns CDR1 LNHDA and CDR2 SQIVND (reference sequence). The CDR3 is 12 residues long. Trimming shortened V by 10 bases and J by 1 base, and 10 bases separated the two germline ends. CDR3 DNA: TGTGCCACTTTAGGGGGGAACACTGAAGCTTTCTTT. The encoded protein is CATLGGNTEAFF.

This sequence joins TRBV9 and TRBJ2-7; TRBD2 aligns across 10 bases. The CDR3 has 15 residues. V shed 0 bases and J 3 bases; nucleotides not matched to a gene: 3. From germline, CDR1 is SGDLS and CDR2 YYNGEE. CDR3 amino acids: CASSVDTSGIYEQYF. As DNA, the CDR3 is TGTGCCAGCAGCGTAGATACTAGCGGGATCTACGAGCAGTACTTC.

Here the CDR3 DNA reads TGTGCCAGCAAGATGTCGCCGGCAGGAGTTGCCTACGAGCAGTACTTC. Translation: CASKMSPAGVAYEQYF. J is TRBJ2-7 and V is TRBV7-2; the D is unclear. V lost 7 bases and J lost 2, with 21 bases in between. The CDR3 extends over 16 amino acids. Germline CDR1 reads SGHTA; CDR2 reads FQGNSA. Supplemented by reference TRBV7-2 and TRBJ2-7, the full variable domain reads GAGVSQSPSNKVTEKGKDVELRCDPISGHTALYWYRQSLGQGLEFLIYFQGNSAPDKSGLPSDRFSAERTGGSVSTLTIQRTQQEDSAVYLCASKMSPAGVAYEQYFGPGTRLTVT.

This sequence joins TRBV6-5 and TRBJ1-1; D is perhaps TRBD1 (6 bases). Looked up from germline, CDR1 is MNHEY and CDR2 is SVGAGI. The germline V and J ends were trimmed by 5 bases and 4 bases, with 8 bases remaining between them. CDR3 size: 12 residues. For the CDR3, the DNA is TGTGCCAGCAGTCTGGGGGCCACTGAAGCTTTCTTT. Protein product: CASSLGATEAFF.